The 10 T cell receptor beta chains reported below all come from one sample, sequenced in a study of cytomegalovirus exposure and HLA in healthy donors. The PCR was carried out with 60 Vbeta primers and 13 Jbeta primers. Sequencing used immunoSEQ multiplex PCR; TCRdb keeps in-frame clones, though not all of them. The sample lists about 200,000 clones, more than 60% occurring once. The sample taken for sequencing was PBMCs. The receptor set was obtained from a girl aged 2 to 9 in good health and CMV-seronegative.

The chain recombines TRBV5-4 with TRBJ1-5; unclear D gene. V gave up 0 bases and J gave up 7 bases, with 8 bases separating them. The CDR3 consists of 13 residues. The germline CDR1 and CDR2 sequences are SGHNT and YYREEE (reference sequence). The CDR3 nucleotides read TGTGCCAGCAGCTTGGCGGGTTCGCAGCCCCAGCATTTT. It codes for CASSLAGSQPQHF. Supplemented by reference TRBV5-4 and TRBJ1-5, the full variable domain reads ETGVTQSPTHLIKTRGQQVTLRCSSQSGHNTVSWYQQALGQGPQFIFQYYREEENGRGNFPPRFSGLQFPNYSSELNVNALELDDSALYLCASSLAGSQPQHFGDGTRLSIL.

The V and J genes are TRBV5-1 and TRBJ1-4, with TRBD1 identical over 7 bases. Germline V lookup: CDR1 SGHRS, CDR2 YFSETQ. CDR3 size: 16 residues. Germline trimming cut 3 bases from V and 0 bases from J; bases unmatched to any gene: 5. The CDR3 loop is CASSWGDRPTNEKLFF. The CDR3 DNA is TGCGCCAGCAGCTGGGGGGACAGACCAACTAATGAAAAACTGTTTTTT.

The chain recombines TRBV6-6 with TRBJ1-1; weak D call: TRBD1 (5 bases). V shed 6 bases and J shed 8 bases, with 13 bases lying between them. This CDR3 spans 12 amino acids. Germline CDR1 reads MNHNY; CDR2 reads SVGAGI (reference sequence). This chain's CDR3 is CASSPDSLEAFF. CDR3 bases: TGTGCCAGCAGCCCAGACAGCTTAGAAGCTTTCTTT.

V gene TRBV6-1 combines with J gene TRBJ2-7, with TRBD1 matching over 9 bases. Germline lookup yields CDR1 MNHNS and CDR2 SASEGT. The junction had 4 bases not matched to a gene; V was cut back by 5 bases and J by 2 bases. CDR3 length equals 14 residues. The CDR3 DNA reads TGTGCCAGCAGTAGTAGACAGGGGGCCTACGAGCAGTACTTC. Protein sequence: CASSSRQGAYEQYF.

This clone showed up just a few times. The chain carries TRBV7-9 and TRBJ1-6; D remains ambiguous. Germline loops: CDR1 SEHNR, CDR2 FQNEAQ (reference sequence). V was shortened by 1 base and J by 2 bases, with 6 bases between the two germline ends. CDR3 length: 15 amino acids. The CDR3 DNA reads TGTGCCAGCAGCTTAGGGGAGGCCTATAATTCACCCCTCCACTTT. This translates into CASSLGEAYNSPLHF. Complete variable domain (other parts from reference TRBV7-9 and TRBJ1-6): DTGVSQNPRHKITKRGQNVTFRCDPISEHNRLYWYRQTLGQGPEFLTYFQNEAQLEKSRLLSDRFSAERPKGSFSTLEIQRTEQGDSAMYLCASSLGEAYNSPLHFGNGTRLTVT.

This chain connects TRBV7-9 to TRBJ2-1; 8 bases align to TRBD1. Per germline, CDR1 SEHNR and CDR2 FQNEAQ (reference sequence). This CDR3 has 13 amino acids. J gave up 6 bases and V 5 bases, and 3 bases lay outside the gene matches. The CDR3 nucleotides are TGTGCCAGCAGCCGACAGGGGAGCAATGAGCAGTTCTTC. Translated, it gives CASSRQGSNEQFF.

Worth noting for this clone: Different DNA sequences within this sample yield the same CDR3. This sequence joins TRBV6-5 and TRBJ1-4; TRBD1 is a possible D gene (5 bases). From germline, CDR1 is MNHEY and CDR2 SVGAGI. The ends were cut back, 0 bases at V and 7 bases at J, with 12 bases in the middle. The CDR3 consists of 15 residues. As DNA, the CDR3 is TGTGCCAGCAGTTACTCCGGGGGGGAGGTTGAAAAACTGTTTTTT. This encodes CASSYSGGEVEKLFF.

The chain combines TRBV9 with TRBJ2-7; TRBD1 might be the D (6 bases). This CDR3 region has 13 residues. Germline CDR1 reads SGDLS; CDR2 reads YYNGEE. Trimming shortened V by 2 bases and J by 5 bases, and 11 bases separated the two germline ends. CDR3 bases: TGTGCCAGCAGCGTGGGACAAATCGACGAGCAGTACTTC. Translated, it gives CASSVGQIDEQYF.

The chain couples TRBV27 to TRBJ2-1; 10 bases align to TRBD2. After removal of 4 bases from V and 9 bases from J, the junction contained 15 bases not matched to a gene. Germline values: CDR1 MNHEY, CDR2 SMNVEV (reference sequence). The CDR3 is 17 residues long. The CDR3 region is CASSSPPASGSRGEQFF. The CDR3 region has the DNA TGTGCCAGCAGTTCCCCCCCAGCTAGCGGGAGTAGAGGTGAGCAGTTCTTC.

The chain couples TRBV5-4 to TRBJ2-7; TRBD1 might be the D (6 bases). The germline CDR1 and CDR2 sequences are SGHNT and YYREEE (reference sequence). V shed 5 bases and J shed 3 bases, with 12 bases lying between them. This CDR3 spans 13 amino acids. In nucleotides, the CDR3 is TGTGCCAGCAGGACAACAGGGAGCTACGAGCAGTACTTC. Amino acids: CASRTTGSYEQYF.